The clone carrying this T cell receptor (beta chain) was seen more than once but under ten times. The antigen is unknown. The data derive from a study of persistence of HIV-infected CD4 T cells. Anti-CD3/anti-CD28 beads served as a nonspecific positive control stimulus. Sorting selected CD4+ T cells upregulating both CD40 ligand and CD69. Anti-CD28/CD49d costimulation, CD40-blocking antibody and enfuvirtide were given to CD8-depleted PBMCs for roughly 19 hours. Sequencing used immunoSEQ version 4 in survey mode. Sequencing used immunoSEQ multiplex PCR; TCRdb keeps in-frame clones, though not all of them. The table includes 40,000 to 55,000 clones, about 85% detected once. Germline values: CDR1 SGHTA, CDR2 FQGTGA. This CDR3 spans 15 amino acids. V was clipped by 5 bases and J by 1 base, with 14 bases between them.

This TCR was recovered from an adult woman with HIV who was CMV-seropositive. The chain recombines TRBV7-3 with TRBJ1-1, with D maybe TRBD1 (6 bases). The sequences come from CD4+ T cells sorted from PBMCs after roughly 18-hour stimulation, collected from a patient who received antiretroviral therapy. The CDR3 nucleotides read TGTGCCAGCAGCCCCGCGGGACAAAAGAACACTGAAGCTTTCTTT. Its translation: CASSPAGQKNTEAFF.